Each of the 17 T cell receptor beta chains below was sequenced from the same sample in a study of identical twins. One entry per CDR3 protein results from TCRdb running MiXCR on the 5' RACE reads. The profile covers under 300,000 distinct CDR3 sequences, with around 8% appearing a single time and less than 4% taken by the ten largest. The sample also formed part of further work on yellow fever vaccine responses in identical twins.

What was sequenced was CD8+ T cells sorted from blood. These receptors were obtained from a woman aged 18-29 years in good health.

This rearrangement joins TRBV3-1 to TRBJ1-2; no reliable D call. The CDR3 runs 14 residues. V was pared by 3 bases and J by 8 bases, with 16 bases between. Looked up from germline, CDR1 is LGHDT and CDR2 is YNNKEL (reference sequence). The CDR3, as DNA: TGTGCCAGCAGCCAGGACTTTTTGGCGGAGGGCTACACCTTC. This encodes CASSQDFLAEGYTF. Full variable domain (rest looked up from reference TRBV3-1 and TRBJ1-2): DTAVSQTPKYLVTQMGNDKSIKCEQNLGHDTMYWYKQDSKKFLKIMFSYNNKELIINETVPNRFSPKSPDKAHLNLHINSLELGDSAVYFCASSQDFLAEGYTFGSGTRLTVV.

This clonotype was counted ten times or more. The chain links TRBV20-1 to TRBJ2-1; 7 positions agree with TRBD2. This CDR3 is built from 13 residues. Germline V gene data show CDR1 as DFQATT and CDR2 as SNEGSKA (reference sequence). V shed 3 bases and J 6 bases; nucleotides not matched to a gene: 5. For the CDR3, the DNA is TGCAGTGCTAGGCTTAGCGGGTTCAATGAGCAGTTCTTC. This gives the protein CSARLSGFNEQFF.

This clonotype was seen at least ten times. This chain uses TRBV29-1 with TRBJ1-4; perhaps TRBD1 as D (6 bases). V lost 3 bases and J 0 bases, leaving 11 bases between the germline ends. Germline V gives CDR1 SQVTM, CDR2 ANQGSEA. CDR3 length equals 15 residues. DNA for the CDR3: TGCAGCGTTGACAGCAGACAGGCAACTAATGAAAAACTGTTTTTT. Amino acids: CSVDSRQATNEKLFF.

This clonotype was found many times. This chain uses TRBV12-3 or TRBV12-4 with TRBJ2-7, with 8 bases aligning to TRBD2. J lost 6 bases, V lost 7 bases, and 8 bases had no gene match. This CDR3 region has 13 residues. The CDR3 sequence is CASTPGLVSEQYF. CDR3 sequence (DNA): TGTGCCAGCACTCCGGGACTAGTAAGCGAGCAGTACTTC.

V gene TRBV27 combines with J gene TRBJ2-1; possible D gene TRBD2, 6 bases. The ends were cut back, 1 base at V and 5 bases at J, with 15 bases in the middle. The CDR3 extends over 16 amino acids. CDR1 and CDR2 (germline): MNHEY, SMNVEV (reference sequence). The DNA of the CDR3 is TGTGCCAGCAGTTTATTTCGGGGAGGAACGGACAATGAGCAGTTCTTC. Its protein is CASSLFRGGTDNEQFF.

This clonotype was observed a few times. The rearrangement uses TRBV12-3 or TRBV12-4 and TRBJ2-3, with D unclear. This CDR3 comprises 11 residues. The V and J ends lost 6 bases and 7 bases respectively, with 8 bases between them. CDR3 DNA: TGTGCCAGCAGCCTTGGAAATACGCAGTATTTT. Its protein product is CASSLGNTQYF.

A note on this clonotype: The junction departs from germline at one end; a sequencing error may be responsible. This rearrangement joins TRBV4-3 to TRBJ1-2; possibly TRBD1 for D (5 bases). This CDR3 has 16 amino acids. In germline, CDR1 is LGHNA, CDR2 YSLEER. The CDR3 nucleotides are TGCGCCAGCAGCCAAGATTCAGGGATAAATCACTATGGCTGCACCTTC. Residues: CASSQDSGINHYGCTF.

In this sample, this clonotype turned up many times. V and J are TRBV7-9 and TRBJ2-1; no definite D call. The ends were cut back, 1 base at V and 10 bases at J, with 11 bases in the middle. Germline-derived CDR1 and CDR2 are SEHNR and FQNEAQ (reference sequence). This CDR3 comprises 13 residues. The CDR3 here is CASSLGLVGEQFF. The CDR3 DNA reads TGTGCCAGCAGCTTAGGCCTAGTCGGCGAGCAGTTCTTC.

This clonotype was observed a few times. This chain uses TRBV6-2 or TRBV6-3 with TRBJ2-1; 7 bases fit TRBD1. Germline V gives CDR1 MNHEY, CDR2 SVGEGT. CDR3 length: 16 amino acids. Trimming cost V 0 bases and J 1 base; bases outside gene matches: 3. Here the CDR3 reads CASSYSTGWSYNEQFF. The CDR3 nucleotides read TGTGCCAGCAGTTACTCGACAGGGTGGTCCTACAATGAGCAGTTCTTC.

This clonotype was picked up many times. V is TRBV5-1 and J is TRBJ2-7; 9 nucleotides line up with TRBD1. V was pared by 0 bases and J by 1 base, with 2 bases of the junction left unmatched. The CDR3 loop spans 15 amino acids. The V gene's germline CDR1 is SGHRS and CDR2 YFSETQ. CDR3 in DNA: TGCGCCAGCAGCTTGGACAGGGGGCCGTCCTACGAGCAGTACTTC. Amino acid sequence: CASSLDRGPSYEQYF.

This clonotype was picked up a small number of times. V gene TRBV29-1 combines with J gene TRBJ2-7; 11 bases fit TRBD2. CDR1 is SQVTM, CDR2 ANQGSEA, per germline. The CDR3 has 17 amino acids. Losses at the gene ends were 4 bases for V and 5 bases for J; bases not matched to a gene: 16. CDR3 residues: CSVGRDGSGRAGNEQYF. CDR3 in DNA: TGCAGCGTTGGTCGGGATGGTAGCGGGAGGGCCGGCAACGAGCAGTACTTC.

The chain combines TRBV7-9 with TRBJ2-5; D is ambiguous. CDR3 size: 12 residues. The germline V gene has CDR1 SEHNR and CDR2 FQNEAQ (reference sequence). Trimming shortened V by 5 bases and J by 3 bases, and 7 bases separated the two germline ends. The CDR3 DNA is TGTGCCAGCAGCAGCTTAGAAGAGACCCAGTACTTC. Protein product: CASSSLEETQYF.

This clonotype was counted ten times or more. The chain couples TRBV5-1 to TRBJ2-5, with 7 bases identical to TRBD2. J was trimmed by 2 bases and V by 4 bases; bases with no gene match: 11. The CDR3 contains 16 residues. Per the germline V gene, CDR1 is SGHRS and CDR2 is YFSETQ. The CDR3 protein is CASSLRGDDNQETQYF. The CDR3 DNA is TGCGCCAGCAGCCTCCGGGGGGACGACAATCAAGAGACCCAGTACTTC. Based on the CDR3 plus reference TRBV5-1 and TRBJ2-5, the full variable domain is KAGVTQTPRYLIKTRGQQVTLSCSPISGHRSVSWYQQTPGQGLQFLFEYFSETQRNKGNFPGRFSGRQFSNSRSEMNVSTLELGDSALYLCASSLRGDDNQETQYFGPGTRLLVL.

This clonotype came up many times. V gene TRBV6-6 combines with J gene TRBJ2-3; D remains unclear. The germline CDR1 and CDR2 sequences are MNHNY and SVGAGI (reference sequence). V dropped 2 bases and J dropped 5 bases, with 5 bases sitting between them. CDR3 size: 12 residues. In DNA, the CDR3 is TGTGCCAGCAGTTACAGTGAAGATACGCAGTATTTT. Protein sequence: CASSYSEDTQYF.

This clonotype occurred a few times. The chain is built from TRBV7-9 and TRBJ2-7, with D hard to call. With 4 bases removed from V and 6 bases from J, the gap between germline ends came to 10 bases. This CDR3 region has 12 residues. Germline V gene lookup returns CDR1 SEHNR and CDR2 FQNEAQ (reference sequence). The DNA for the CDR3 is TGTGCCAGCAGCTCGGCGTGGTTCGAGCAGTACTTC. It specifies CASSSAWFEQYF.

Many counts were recorded for this clonotype. The chain employs TRBV29-1 and TRBJ2-7; D assignment may be TRBD1 or TRBD2 (6 bases each). V dropped 7 bases and J dropped 8 bases, with 18 bases sitting between them. The CDR3 covers 12 residues. Germline loops: CDR1 SQVTM, CDR2 ANQGSEA. CDR3 residues: CSARGRQRKQYF. The CDR3 bases are TGCAGCGCTCGGGGGCGGCAGAGAAAGCAGTACTTC.

This rearrangement joins TRBV7-3 to TRBJ2-2; D assignment may be TRBD1 or TRBD2 (5 bases each). Germline lookup yields CDR1 SGHTA and CDR2 FQGTGA. With 2 bases removed from V and 1 base from J, the gap between germline ends came to 11 bases. This CDR3 contains 16 residues. In DNA form, the CDR3 reads TGTGCCAGCAGCTTACCCGGGACCGAGAACACCGGGGAGCTGTTTTTT. Amino acid sequence: CASSLPGTENTGELFF.